The 10 T cell receptor beta chains below all came from one sample that was sequenced in a study of T cell repertoires in cytomegalovirus infection. TCRdb re-derived calls from the reads in MiXCR, one entry per CDR3 protein. The sample lists nearly 550,000 distinct CDR3 sequences, 16% occurring once. The sequenced sample consisted of CD8+ T cells from PBMCs. Receptors were obtained from a human donor in good health (CMV status not recorded). Some clones in this sample may be carry-over from other donors' samples.

This chain joins TRBV20-1 and TRBJ2-7; 11 bases are shared with TRBD2. The germline V gene encodes CDR1 DFQATT and CDR2 SNEGSKA (reference sequence). V gave up 2 bases and J gave up 6 bases; unmatched junction bases: 6. This CDR3 comprises 14 residues. CDR3 DNA sequence: TGCAGTGCTAGAATTCTAGCGGGAGGTCTCGAGCAGTACTTC. Protein sequence: CSARILAGGLEQYF.

This clonotype was picked up many times. The junction departs from the called germline gene at one end, perhaps through a read error. The chain recombines TRBV20-1 with TRBJ2-5; tentatively, D is TRBD1 (6 bases). The length of the CDR3 is 13 residues. The germline CDR1 and CDR2 sequences are DFQATT and SNEGSKA (reference sequence). In nucleotides, the CDR3 is TGCAGTGCCAGAGGGGGTTACGGAGAGACCCAGTACTTC. This encodes CSARGGYGETQYF.

This chain uses TRBV5-1 with TRBJ2-1, with 7 bases aligning to TRBD2. This CDR3 comprises 14 residues. The V gene end was trimmed by 2 bases and the J gene end by 7 bases; junction bases not matched to a gene: 6. Germline CDR1 reads SGHRS; CDR2 reads YFSETQ. CDR3 sequence reads: CASSFPGLNNEQFF. The CDR3 bases are TGCGCCAGCAGCTTCCCGGGACTAAATAATGAGCAGTTCTTC.

This clonotype was seen many times. The chain has TRBV7-3 and TRBJ2-3, with 8 bases aligning to TRBD1. Germline CDR1 reads SGHTA; CDR2 reads FQGTGA. The CDR3 extends over 16 amino acids. V was clipped by 5 bases and J by 2 bases; unmatched bases: 9. CDR3 residues: CASSTAGTGPTDTQYF. CDR3 DNA: TGTGCCAGCAGCACCGCCGGGACAGGACCCACAGATACGCAGTATTTT.

This clonotype has a count of ten or more. The CDR3 region has the DNA TGTGCCAGCAGTACCTCCAAGGGACAGGGGAGAACCGGGGAGCTGTTTTTT. Amino acids: CASSTSKGQGRTGELFF. The J gene is TRBJ2-2, the V gene TRBV11-3, with TRBD1 matching over 10 bases. Germline lookup yields CDR1 SGHNT and CDR2 YENEEA. V trimming: 6 bases; J trimming: 5 bases; junction bases outside the gene matches: 12. The CDR3 is 17 residues long.

The chain links TRBV5-1 to TRBJ2-7, with D perhaps TRBD1 (5 bases). Trimming removed 4 bases at V and 3 bases at J, with 17 bases between. The CDR3 spans 15 residues. Germline values: CDR1 SGHRS, CDR2 YFSETQ. The DNA for the CDR3 is TGCGCCAGCAGCGGCACAGGAACGAAAGTCTACGAGCAGTACTTC. Translated: CASSGTGTKVYEQYF.

The chain recombines TRBV20-1 with TRBJ2-7, with 9 nucleotides matching TRBD1. The CDR3 totals 15 residues. Germline loops: CDR1 DFQATT, CDR2 SNEGSKA (reference sequence). J was trimmed by 0 bases and V by 3 bases; bases with no gene match: 6. The CDR3: CSARSDRGFSYEQYF. In DNA, the CDR3 is TGCAGTGCTAGGTCGGACAGGGGTTTCTCCTACGAGCAGTACTTC.

J is TRBJ2-5 and V is TRBV23-1, with D possibly TRBD1 on 6 matching bases. TRBV23-1 is classed as an ORF, of uncertain function. V lost 1 base and J 4 bases, leaving 13 bases between the germline ends. The CDR3 length is 15 residues. CDR3 sequence reads: CASSQLETGSETQYF. In DNA form, the CDR3 reads TGCGCCAGCAGTCAATTGGAGACAGGCTCAGAGACCCAGTACTTC.

This clonotype was counted many times. The V call is TRBV12-5, the J call TRBJ2-1, with a tentative D call TRBD1 (6 bases). Germline-derived CDR1 and CDR2 are LGHNT and FRNRAP. Trimming left V 2 bases short and J 3 bases short, with 8 bases between. The CDR3 runs 14 residues. Written as DNA, the CDR3 is TGTGCTAGTGGTTTGCAGGGGATCTACAATGAGCAGTTCTTC. This gives the protein CASGLQGIYNEQFF.

This clonotype was counted many times. The J gene is TRBJ2-7, the V gene TRBV28; D is tentatively TRBD1 or TRBD2 (5 bases each). CDR3 length equals 14 residues. CDR1 MDHEN and CDR2 SYDVKM come from the germline V gene. The germline V and J ends were trimmed by 6 bases and 3 bases, with 15 bases remaining between them. The CDR3 region has the DNA TGTGCCAGCAGCCAAATGAGGGGCTTCTACGAGCAGTACTTC. Amino acids: CASSQMRGFYEQYF.